This T cell receptor beta chain is from a study of CD8 T cells in ankylosing spondylitis. One entry per CDR3 protein, called by TCRdb with MiXCR from the 5' RACE reads. Of a few hundred thousand distinct CDR3 sequences in the sample, 15% to 25% were seen once. The V gene's germline CDR1 is GTSNPN and CDR2 SVGIG (reference sequence). The CDR3 has 11 amino acids. V was shortened by 0 bases and J by 6 bases, with 2 bases between the two germline ends. There are a few counts of this clonotype. V usage is TRBV30 and J usage is TRBJ2-2; D ambiguous. The receptor comes from a male donor with ankylosing spondylitis or in good health (not recorded which). The sequenced sample consisted of blood, either unsorted or a sorted T cell fraction (not recorded which). CDR3 DNA sequence: TGTGCCTGGAGTGTATCCGGGGAGCTGTTTTTT. Translation gives CAWSVSGELFF.